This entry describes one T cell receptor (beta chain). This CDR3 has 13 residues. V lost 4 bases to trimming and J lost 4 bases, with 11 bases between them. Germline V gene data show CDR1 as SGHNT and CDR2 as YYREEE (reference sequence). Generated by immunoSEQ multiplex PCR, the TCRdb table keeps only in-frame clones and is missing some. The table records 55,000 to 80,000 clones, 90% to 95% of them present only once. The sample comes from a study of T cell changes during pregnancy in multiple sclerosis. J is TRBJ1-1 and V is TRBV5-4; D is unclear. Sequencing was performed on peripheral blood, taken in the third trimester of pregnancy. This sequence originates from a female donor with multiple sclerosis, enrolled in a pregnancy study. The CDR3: CASSADWGTEAFF. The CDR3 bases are TGTGCCAGCAGCGCGGACTGGGGCACTGAAGCTTTCTTT.